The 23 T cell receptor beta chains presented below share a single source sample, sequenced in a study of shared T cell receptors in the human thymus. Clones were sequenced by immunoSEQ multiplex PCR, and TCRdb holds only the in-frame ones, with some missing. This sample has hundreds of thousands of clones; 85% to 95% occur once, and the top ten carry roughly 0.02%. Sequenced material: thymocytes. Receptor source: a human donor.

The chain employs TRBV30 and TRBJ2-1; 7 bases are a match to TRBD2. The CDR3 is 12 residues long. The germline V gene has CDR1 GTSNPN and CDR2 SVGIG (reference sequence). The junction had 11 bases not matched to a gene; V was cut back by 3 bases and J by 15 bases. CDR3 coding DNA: TGTGCCTGGAGCGATGCGGGAGTGGGAGTGTTCTTC. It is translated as CAWSDAGVGVFF.

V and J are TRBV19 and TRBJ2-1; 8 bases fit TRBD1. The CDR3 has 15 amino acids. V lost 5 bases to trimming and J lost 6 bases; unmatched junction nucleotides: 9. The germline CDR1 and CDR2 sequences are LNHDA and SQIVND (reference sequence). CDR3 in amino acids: CASSDGQGASNEQFF. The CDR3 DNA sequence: TGTGCCAGTAGTGACGGTCAGGGGGCAAGCAATGAGCAGTTCTTC.

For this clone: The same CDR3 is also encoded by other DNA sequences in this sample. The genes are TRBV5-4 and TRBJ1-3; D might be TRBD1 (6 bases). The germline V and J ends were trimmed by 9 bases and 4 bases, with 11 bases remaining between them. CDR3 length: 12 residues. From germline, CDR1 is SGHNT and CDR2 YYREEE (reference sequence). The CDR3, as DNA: TGTGCCACCGGGGGCTCGGGAAACACCATATATTTT. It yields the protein CATGGSGNTIYF.

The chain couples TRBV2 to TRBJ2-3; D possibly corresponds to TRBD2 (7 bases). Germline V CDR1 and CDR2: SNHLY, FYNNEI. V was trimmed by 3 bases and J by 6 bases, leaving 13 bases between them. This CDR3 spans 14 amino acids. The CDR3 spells CASSDRGAYDTQYF. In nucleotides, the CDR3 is TGTGCCAGCAGTGATCGGGGGGCTTATGATACGCAGTATTTT.

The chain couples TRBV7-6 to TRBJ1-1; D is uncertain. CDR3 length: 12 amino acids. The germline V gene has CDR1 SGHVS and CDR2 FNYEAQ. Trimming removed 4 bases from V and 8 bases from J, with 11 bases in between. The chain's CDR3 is CASSSLGVEAFF. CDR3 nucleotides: TGTGCCAGCAGCTCCCTCGGGGTGGAAGCTTTCTTT.

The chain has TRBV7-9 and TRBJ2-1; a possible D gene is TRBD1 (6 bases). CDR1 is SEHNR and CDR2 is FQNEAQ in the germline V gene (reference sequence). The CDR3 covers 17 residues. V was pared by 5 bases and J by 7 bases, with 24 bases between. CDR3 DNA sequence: TGTGCCAGCAGCGCATCCCTTCCTGGGGGCGCTTCTAATGAGCAGTTCTTC. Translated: CASSASLPGGASNEQFF.

This CDR3 is CASSSGGCEKLFF. The CDR3 coding sequence is TGTGCCAGCAGTTCCGGGGGCTGTGAAAAACTGTTTTTT. This chain links TRBV27 with TRBJ1-4, with D perhaps matching TRBD1 (6 bases). CDR1 and CDR2 (germline): MNHEY, SMNVEV (reference sequence). V was cut by 4 bases and J by 7 bases, with 10 bases left in between. This CDR3 region has 13 residues.

The CDR3 region has the DNA TGTGCCAGCAGCAAGACTAGCGGGAGGAGGGGGCCAGATACGCAGTATTTT. It is translated as CASSKTSGRRGPDTQYF. This chain joins TRBV7-2 and TRBJ2-3, with TRBD2 matching 13 bases. Trimming took 5 bases from V and 4 from J; bases not matched to a gene: 9. The CDR3 consists of 17 residues. Germline V lookup: CDR1 SGHTA, CDR2 FQGNSA.

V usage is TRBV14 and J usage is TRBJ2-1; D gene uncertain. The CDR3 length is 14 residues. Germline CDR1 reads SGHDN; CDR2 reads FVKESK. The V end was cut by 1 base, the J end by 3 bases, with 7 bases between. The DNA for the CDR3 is TGTGCCAGCAGCCAAGGGGTAGGCTACAATGAGCAGTTCTTC. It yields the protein CASSQGVGYNEQFF.

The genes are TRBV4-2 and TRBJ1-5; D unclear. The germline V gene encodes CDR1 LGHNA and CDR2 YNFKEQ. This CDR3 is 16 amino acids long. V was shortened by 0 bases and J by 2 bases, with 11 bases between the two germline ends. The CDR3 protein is CASSQEDPGGNQPQHF. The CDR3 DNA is TGTGCCAGCAGCCAAGAGGACCCAGGAGGCAATCAGCCCCAGCATTTT.

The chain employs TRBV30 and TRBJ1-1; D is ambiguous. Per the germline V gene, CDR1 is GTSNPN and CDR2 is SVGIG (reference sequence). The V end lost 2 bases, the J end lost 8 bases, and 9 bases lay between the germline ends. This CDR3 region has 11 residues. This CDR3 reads CAWSQNNEAFF. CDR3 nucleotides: TGTGCCTGGAGTCAGAACAACGAAGCTTTCTTT.

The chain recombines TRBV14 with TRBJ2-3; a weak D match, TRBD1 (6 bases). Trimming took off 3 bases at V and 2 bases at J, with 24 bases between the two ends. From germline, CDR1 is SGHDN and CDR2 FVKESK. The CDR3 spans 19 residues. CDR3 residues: CASSQRQDGRGSDTDTQYF. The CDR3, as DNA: TGTGCCAGCAGCCAGAGACAAGATGGCAGGGGCTCGGACACAGATACGCAGTATTTT.

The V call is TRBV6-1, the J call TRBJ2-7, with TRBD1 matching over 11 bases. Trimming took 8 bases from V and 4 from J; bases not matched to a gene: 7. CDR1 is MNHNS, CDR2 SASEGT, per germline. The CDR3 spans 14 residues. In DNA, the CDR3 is TGTGCCAGCTTTCAGGACAGGGGGCCGTACGAGCAGTACTTC. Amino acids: CASFQDRGPYEQYF.

The CDR3 here is CASSPRDRLNYGYTF. The CDR3 coding sequence is TGTGCCAGTAGTCCGCGGGACAGGCTTAACTATGGCTACACCTTC. This chain connects TRBV19 to TRBJ1-2; TRBD1 matches 8 bases. Germline loops: CDR1 LNHDA, CDR2 SQIVND (reference sequence). V gave up 5 bases and J gave up 1 base; unmatched junction bases: 6. The CDR3 has 15 residues.

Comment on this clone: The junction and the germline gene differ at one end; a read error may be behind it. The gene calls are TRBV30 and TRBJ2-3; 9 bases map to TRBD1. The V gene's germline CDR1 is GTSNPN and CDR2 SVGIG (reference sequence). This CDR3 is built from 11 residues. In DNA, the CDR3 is TGTGCCGCCGGACAGGGGACAAACCGGGATTTT. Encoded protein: CAAGQGTNRDF.

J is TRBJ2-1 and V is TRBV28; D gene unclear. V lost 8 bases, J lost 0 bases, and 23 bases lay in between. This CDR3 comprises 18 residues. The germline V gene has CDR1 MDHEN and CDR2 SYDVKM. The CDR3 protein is CASSFGDCRHPSYNEQFF. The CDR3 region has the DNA TGTGCCAGCTCCTTTGGGGATTGCCGTCACCCCTCCTACAATGAGCAGTTCTTC. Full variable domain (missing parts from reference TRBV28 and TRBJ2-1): DVKVTQSSRYLVKRTGEKVFLECVQDMDHENMFWYRQDPGLGLRLIYFSYDVKMKEKGDIPEGYSVSREKKERFSLILESASTNQTSMYLCASSFGDCRHPSYNEQFFGPGTRLTVL.

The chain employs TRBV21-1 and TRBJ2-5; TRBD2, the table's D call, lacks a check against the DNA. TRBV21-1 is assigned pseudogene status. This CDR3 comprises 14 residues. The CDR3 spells CASSKVRCEETQYF. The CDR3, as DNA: TGTGCCAGCAGCAAAGTTCGGTGCGAAGAGACCCAGTACTTC.

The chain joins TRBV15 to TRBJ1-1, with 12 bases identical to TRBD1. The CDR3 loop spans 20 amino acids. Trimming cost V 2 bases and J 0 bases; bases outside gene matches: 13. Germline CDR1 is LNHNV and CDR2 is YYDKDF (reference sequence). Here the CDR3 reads CATSRWGQGARGFLNTEAFF. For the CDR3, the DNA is TGTGCCACCAGCAGATGGGGACAGGGGGCGAGGGGCTTTTTGAACACTGAAGCTTTCTTT. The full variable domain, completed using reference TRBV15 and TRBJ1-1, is DAMVIQNPRYQVTQFGKPVTLSCSQTLNHNVMYWYQQKSSQAPKLLFHYYDKDFNNEADTPDNFQSRRPNTSFCFLDIRSPGLGDTAMYLCATSRWGQGARGFLNTEAFFGQGTRLTVV.

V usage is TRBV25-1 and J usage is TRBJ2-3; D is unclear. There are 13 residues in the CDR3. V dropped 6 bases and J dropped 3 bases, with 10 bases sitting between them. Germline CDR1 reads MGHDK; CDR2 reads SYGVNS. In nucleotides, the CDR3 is TGTGCCAGCAGGGACGTCGATACAGATACGCAGTATTTT. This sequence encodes CASRDVDTDTQYF.

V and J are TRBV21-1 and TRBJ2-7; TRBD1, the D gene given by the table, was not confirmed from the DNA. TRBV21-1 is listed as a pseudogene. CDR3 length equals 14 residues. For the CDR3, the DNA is TGTGCCAGCAGTTGTGACAGGAAGGGATACGAGCAGTACTTC. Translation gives CASSCDRKGYEQYF.

CDR3 sequence: CASSQDEGDSQETQYF. The DNA for the CDR3 is TGTGCCAGCAGCCAAGATGAGGGAGATTCCCAAGAGACCCAGTACTTC. The chain couples TRBV14 to TRBJ2-5; possible D gene TRBD2, 5 bases. Germline-derived CDR1 and CDR2 are SGHDN and FVKESK. The ends were cut back, 0 bases at V and 1 base at J, with 12 bases in the middle. This CDR3 has 16 residues.

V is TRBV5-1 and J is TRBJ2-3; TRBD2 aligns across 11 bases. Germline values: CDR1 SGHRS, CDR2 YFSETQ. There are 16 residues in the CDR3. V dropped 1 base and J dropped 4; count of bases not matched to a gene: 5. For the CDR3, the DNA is TGCGCCAGCAGCTTGCTACTAGCGGGGGCCCCAGATACGCAGTATTTT. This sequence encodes CASSLLLAGAPDTQYF.

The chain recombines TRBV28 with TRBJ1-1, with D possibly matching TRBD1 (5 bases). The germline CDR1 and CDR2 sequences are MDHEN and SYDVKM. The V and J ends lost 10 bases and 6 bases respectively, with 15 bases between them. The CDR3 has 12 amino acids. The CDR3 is CATAPRGAEAFF. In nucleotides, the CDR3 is TGTGCCACCGCACCCCGGGGCGCTGAAGCTTTCTTT.